These 10 T cell receptor beta chains were all obtained from the same sample, sequenced in a study of cytomegalovirus exposure and HLA in healthy donors. The primer mix had 60 Vbeta and 13 Jbeta primers. Repertoires were generated with immunoSEQ multiplex PCR, while TCRdb's copy carries only in-frame clones and drops some. The sample records about 200,000 clones, 82% being singletons. The sample taken for sequencing was PBMCs. These receptor sequences come from a boy aged 2 to 9 in good health and CMV-seronegative.

The V gene is TRBV5-1, the J gene TRBJ1-4; 10 bases align to TRBD1. The CDR3 totals 17 residues. Germline CDR1 SGHRS, CDR2 YFSETQ. V trimming: 0 bases; J trimming: 8 bases; junction bases outside the gene matches: 10. CDR3 loop: CASSLVPGQGRKEKLFF. Written as DNA, the CDR3 is TGCGCCAGCAGCTTGGTCCCGGGACAGGGGAGGAAAGAAAAACTGTTTTTT. Complete variable domain (other parts from reference TRBV5-1 and TRBJ1-4): KAGVTQTPRYLIKTRGQQVTLSCSPISGHRSVSWYQQTPGQGLQFLFEYFSETQRNKGNFPGRFSGRQFSNSRSEMNVSTLELGDSALYLCASSLVPGQGRKEKLFFGSGTQLSVL.

This clone was counted once. The chain uses TRBV9 and TRBJ2-5, with D possibly TRBD2 on 6 matching bases. Germline loops: CDR1 SGDLS, CDR2 YYNGEE. The CDR3 spans 14 residues. The V end lost 5 bases, the J end lost 2 bases, and 13 bases lay between the germline ends. CDR3 protein: CASSLGGGQETQYF. The CDR3 DNA sequence: TGTGCCAGCAGTTTGGGTGGGGGGCAAGAGACCCAGTACTTC.

This clone was found a few times. The V gene is TRBV5-4, the J gene TRBJ2-7; D gene ambiguous. Germline values: CDR1 SGHNT, CDR2 YYREEE (reference sequence). The CDR3 consists of 12 residues. V was shortened by 0 bases and J by 3 bases, with 4 bases between the two germline ends. CDR3 sequence (DNA): TGTGCCAGCAGCTTGGACTTCTACGAGCAGTACTTC. It translates to CASSLDFYEQYF.

The chain recombines TRBV6-1 with TRBJ1-5, with D perhaps matching TRBD1 (5 bases). The CDR3 length is 14 residues. Germline V gene lookup returns CDR1 MNHNS and CDR2 SASEGT. Trimming shortened V by 4 bases and J by 2 bases, and 9 bases separated the two germline ends. In DNA, the CDR3 is TGTGCCAGCAGTGCCAGGGTGGGCAATCAGCCCCAGCATTTT. Translated, it gives CASSARVGNQPQHF.

J is TRBJ2-7 and V is TRBV6-6, with a possible D match to TRBD1 (7 bases). Trimming pared 5 bases from V and 12 bases from J, leaving 29 bases between. Per germline, CDR1 MNHNY and CDR2 SVGAGI (reference sequence). The CDR3 length is 16 residues. The CDR3 DNA reads as TGTGCCAGCAGTAGAGACAGGGTTAGAGGAGTCCAGGGACTGTACTTC. This encodes CASSRDRVRGVQGLYF.

The rearrangement joins TRBV5-1 to TRBJ2-3, with TRBD2 matching over 8 bases. The germline CDR1 and CDR2 sequences are SGHRS and YFSETQ. V gave up 1 base and J gave up 2 bases; unmatched junction bases: 6. This CDR3 spans 16 amino acids. The CDR3 loop is CASSLLTGGITDTQYF. Here the CDR3 DNA reads TGCGCCAGCAGCTTGTTGACGGGGGGGATCACAGATACGCAGTATTTT. Supplemented by reference TRBV5-1 and TRBJ2-3, the full variable domain reads KAGVTQTPRYLIKTRGQQVTLSCSPISGHRSVSWYQQTPGQGLQFLFEYFSETQRNKGNFPGRFSGRQFSNSRSEMNVSTLELGDSALYLCASSLLTGGITDTQYFGPGTRLTVL.

The CDR3 region is CASSPGITGELFF. The CDR3 DNA reads TGCGCCAGCAGCCCGGGGATCACCGGGGAGCTGTTTTTT. The chain joins TRBV5-1 to TRBJ2-2, with a possible D match to TRBD2 (5 bases). This CDR3 has 13 residues. CDR1 is SGHRS, CDR2 YFSETQ, per germline. The V end was cut by 4 bases, the J end by 4 bases, with 8 bases between. Drawing the rest from reference TRBV5-1 and TRBJ2-2, the complete variable domain is KAGVTQTPRYLIKTRGQQVTLSCSPISGHRSVSWYQQTPGQGLQFLFEYFSETQRNKGNFPGRFSGRQFSNSRSEMNVSTLELGDSALYLCASSPGITGELFFGEGSRLTVL.

The chain carries TRBV30 and TRBJ1-1; D call uncertain. Germline-derived CDR1 and CDR2 are GTSNPN and SVGIG (reference sequence). The V and J ends lost 0 bases and 6 bases respectively, with 11 bases between them. This CDR3 has 13 residues. CDR3 bases: TGTGCCTGGAGTGTAGGACTTGAGGCTGAAGCTTTCTTT. This encodes CAWSVGLEAEAFF.

The V call is TRBV2, the J call TRBJ1-2; D is possibly TRBD1 (5 bases). Germline-derived CDR1 and CDR2 are SNHLY and FYNNEI. V shed 5 bases and J shed 2 bases, with 9 bases lying between them. This CDR3 has 13 amino acids. CDR3 region: CASSPGENYGYTF. The CDR3 nucleotides read TGTGCCAGCAGTCCGGGGGAAAACTATGGCTACACCTTC.

CDR3 loop: CSVAQSPSTDTQYF. The CDR3 DNA follows: TGCAGCGTTGCACAGTCGCCTAGCACAGATACGCAGTATTTT. The rearrangement joins TRBV29-1 to TRBJ2-3; D call uncertain. V was cut by 4 bases and J by 0 bases, with 11 bases left in between. The CDR3 is 14 residues long. The V gene's germline CDR1 is SQVTM and CDR2 ANQGSEA.